Below, 21 T cell receptor beta chains from the same sample are listed, as sequenced in a study of human T cells and chemical hapten exposure. TCRdb re-analysed the RACE reads in MiXCR, keeping a single row per CDR3 protein. Of more than 95,000 distinct CDR3 sequences in the sample, 25% to 35% were seen once. Documented time point: patch test 3, about 24 weeks after DPC sensitization. Sample treatment: therapeutic diphenylcyclopropenone sensitization with weekly scalp DPC. Sequencing used whole blood, obtained in connection with sensitization to the hapten diphenylcyclopropenone (DPC). The receptors here all came from a man in his forties with alopecia areata. Some clones in this sample may be carry-over from other donors' samples.

The chain has TRBV12-3 or TRBV12-4 and TRBJ2-3; D remains unclear. The CDR3 is 12 residues long. V was shortened by 3 bases and J by 13 bases, with 14 bases between the two germline ends. CDR3 residues: CASSFPPGTEYF. In DNA form, the CDR3 reads TGTGCCAGCAGTTTTCCCCCGGGCACGGAGTATTTT.

This clonotype was observed a handful of times. The genes are TRBV12-5 and TRBJ2-2; perhaps TRBD2 as D (5 bases). CDR3 length: 15 residues. Trimming removed 2 bases at V and 1 base at J, with 8 bases between. Germline values: CDR1 LGHNT, CDR2 FRNRAP. The CDR3, as DNA: TGTGCTAGTGGTTTGAAGGCGGGGAACACCGGGGAGCTGTTTTTT. Translating it yields CASGLKAGNTGELFF. Combining the CDR3 with reference TRBV12-5 and TRBJ2-2 gives the whole variable domain DARVTQTPRHKVTEMGQEVTMRCQPILGHNTVFWYRQTMMQGLELLAYFRNRAPLDDSGMPKDRFSAEMPDATLATLKIQPSEPRDSAVYFCASGLKAGNTGELFFGEGSRLTVL.

This clonotype was seen only a few times. This chain joins TRBV4-1 and TRBJ1-2, with 8 nucleotides matching TRBD1. V lost 0 bases to trimming and J lost 7 bases; unmatched junction nucleotides: 7. The CDR3 consists of 15 residues. Germline CDR1 and CDR2: MGHRA and YSYEKL. The CDR3 spells CASSQDLGQALGYTF. CDR3 coding DNA: TGCGCCAGCAGCCAAGATCTGGGACAGGCCCTTGGCTACACCTTC.

The chain combines TRBV7-9 with TRBJ2-3; tentative D call: TRBD1 (5 bases). Deletions cut 3 bases from V and 0 bases from J, with 10 bases between. The CDR3 has 15 residues. CDR1 and CDR2 (germline): SEHNR, FQNEAQ (reference sequence). CDR3 sequence reads: CASSFLQGSTDTQYF. The CDR3 bases are TGTGCCAGCAGCTTTCTTCAGGGCAGCACAGATACGCAGTATTTT.

This clonotype was detected only a few times. This rearrangement joins TRBV28 to TRBJ2-3; no clear D gene. With 5 bases removed from V and 5 bases from J, the gap between germline ends came to 11 bases. In germline, CDR1 is MDHEN, CDR2 SYDVKM. The CDR3 totals 13 residues. The CDR3 coding sequence is TGTGCCAGCAGTAGGGTCGACGGAGATACGCAGTATTTT. Its protein product is CASSRVDGDTQYF.

The gene calls are TRBV9 and TRBJ1-3; no reliable D call. V was cut by 0 bases and J by 1 base, with 8 bases left in between. This CDR3 contains 15 residues. Germline lookup yields CDR1 SGDLS and CDR2 YYNGEE. Here the CDR3 DNA reads TGTGCCAGCAGCGTAGAGGCAGCTTCTGGAAACACCATATATTTT. Its protein is CASSVEAASGNTIYF.

The rearrangement joins TRBV6-5 to TRBJ2-2, with 12 bases fitting TRBD1. Germline V gene data show CDR1 as MNHEY and CDR2 as SVGAGI. The junction had 6 bases not matched to a gene; V was cut back by 6 bases and J by 7 bases. The CDR3 contains 15 residues. CDR3 loop: CASRKGQGAVGELFF. The CDR3 DNA follows: TGTGCCAGCAGGAAGGGACAGGGGGCTGTCGGGGAGCTGTTTTTT.

This chain connects TRBV7-9 to TRBJ2-3; 11 bases are shared with TRBD2. V shed 5 bases and J 5 bases; nucleotides not matched to a gene: 15. The CDR3 is made up of 18 amino acids. Germline V gene lookup returns CDR1 SEHNR and CDR2 FQNEAQ (reference sequence). The CDR3 region is CASSPALLLAGEVDTQYF. CDR3 DNA: TGTGCCAGCAGCCCAGCGCTCCTACTAGCGGGAGAGGTAGATACGCAGTATTTT.

This sequence joins TRBV9 and TRBJ1-1; a possible D gene is TRBD1 (5 bases). V lost 4 bases and J lost 1, with 11 bases in between. The CDR3 length is 14 residues. The germline CDR1 and CDR2 sequences are SGDLS and YYNGEE. CDR3 region: CASSPQVPNTEAFF. The CDR3 DNA reads TGTGCCAGCAGCCCACAGGTCCCGAACACTGAAGCTTTCTTT.

This clonotype was picked up a small number of times. Here the CDR3 DNA reads TGTGCCAGCAGTCCCTCCGGGACAGGGGGACCTGAAGCTTTCTTT. This gives the protein CASSPSGTGGPEAFF. This chain joins TRBV28 and TRBJ1-1; 11 positions agree with TRBD1. The CDR3 is 15 residues long. CDR1 and CDR2 (germline): MDHEN, SYDVKM. V lost 5 bases and J lost 6; bases outside the gene matches: 8.

In its sample, this clonotype ranks as medium-sized. This chain links TRBV12-3 or TRBV12-4 with TRBJ2-7, with D perhaps matching TRBD1 (5 bases). V was cut by 3 bases and J by 6 bases, with 9 bases left in between. This CDR3 comprises 12 residues. In DNA, the CDR3 is TGTGCCAGCAGTTTTGACAGTCCCGAGCAGTACTTC. Its protein is CASSFDSPEQYF.

V gene TRBV3-1 combines with J gene TRBJ2-7; D remains ambiguous. There are 13 residues in the CDR3. Germline V gives CDR1 LGHDT, CDR2 YNNKEL (reference sequence). V was shortened by 0 bases and J by 0 bases, with 3 bases between the two germline ends. The CDR3 spells CASSQEGSYEQYF. The DNA of the CDR3 is TGTGCCAGCAGCCAAGAAGGCTCCTACGAGCAGTACTTC.

This clonotype was found a few times. The rearrangement uses TRBV20-1 and TRBJ1-4; D is ambiguous. Trimming took 3 bases from V and 8 from J, leaving 25 bases between them. Looked up from germline, CDR1 is DFQATT and CDR2 is SNEGSKA (reference sequence). This CDR3 has 17 amino acids. The CDR3 protein is CSASWAGRVSLGEKLFF. The CDR3 nucleotides read TGCAGTGCTAGTTGGGCCGGAAGAGTCAGTCTGGGCGAAAAACTGTTTTTT.

As for this clonotype: Because the CDR3 is missing its conserved closing phenylalanine or tryptophan, this is likely a read error. The rearrangement links TRBV7-8 to TRBJ2-3; D is unclear. The CDR3 spans 13 residues. Germline CDR1 and CDR2: SGHVS and FQNEAQ. Between the trimmed V and J ends, which lost 5 bases and 2 bases, there was a span of 8 bases. The CDR3 loop is CASSPSTTDTQYL. The CDR3, as DNA: TGTGCCAGCAGCCCATCTACCACAGATACGCAGTATCTT.

This clonotype came up a few times. The chain recombines TRBV5-6 with TRBJ2-7; D may be TRBD2 (6 bases). Germline V gives CDR1 SGHDT, CDR2 YYEEEE. Trimming removed 2 bases from V and 2 bases from J, with 14 bases in between. This CDR3 is built from 15 residues. CDR3: CASSLILAPTYEQYF. The DNA for the CDR3 is TGTGCCAGCAGCTTAATCCTAGCGCCCACCTACGAGCAGTACTTC.

This clonotype appeared a few times. This sequence joins TRBV6-5 and TRBJ1-1; weak D call: TRBD1 (6 bases). With 5 bases removed from V and 7 bases from J, the gap between germline ends came to 11 bases. CDR3 size: 12 residues. Germline lookup yields CDR1 MNHEY and CDR2 SVGAGI. DNA of the CDR3: TGTGCCAGCAGTCAATTACAGGGTGAAGCTTTCTTT. Its protein product is CASSQLQGEAFF.

V gene TRBV2 combines with J gene TRBJ2-7, with D hard to call. CDR3 length: 11 amino acids. CDR1 SNHLY and CDR2 FYNNEI come from the germline V gene. V gave up 5 bases and J gave up 5 bases, with 7 bases separating them. CDR3 sequence (DNA): TGTGCCAGCAGTTATGTCGACGAGCAGTACTTC. Amino acid sequence: CASSYVDEQYF.

The rearrangement links TRBV2 to TRBJ2-5; 13 positions agree with TRBD2. The V gene's germline CDR1 is SNHLY and CDR2 FYNNEI. The CDR3 extends over 16 amino acids. The V segment lost 0 bases and the J segment 4 bases; nucleotides outside the gene matches: 2. The CDR3 nucleotides read TGTGCCAGCAGTGAAGCGGGACTAGCGGGAACAGAGACCCAGTACTTC. This translates into CASSEAGLAGTETQYF.

The chain couples TRBV15 to TRBJ2-1, with 8 bases identical to TRBD1. CDR3 length: 11 amino acids. Trimming cost V 9 bases and J 8 bases; bases outside gene matches: 3. Germline CDR1 reads LNHNV; CDR2 reads YYDKDF (reference sequence). As DNA, the CDR3 is TGTGCCACTACGGGACAGGATGAGCAGTTCTTC. This encodes CATTGQDEQFF. Supplemented by reference TRBV15 and TRBJ2-1, the full variable domain reads DAMVIQNPRYQVTQFGKPVTLSCSQTLNHNVMYWYQQKSSQAPKLLFHYYDKDFNNEADTPDNFQSRRPNTSFCFLDIRSPGLGDTAMYLCATTGQDEQFFGPGTRLTVL.

The V gene is TRBV6-4, the J gene TRBJ1-1; D unclear. V was pared by 9 bases and J by 0 bases, with 17 bases between. Germline V gives CDR1 MRHNA, CDR2 SNTAGT. The CDR3 loop spans 15 amino acids. Written as DNA, the CDR3 is TGTGCCAGTAGTCCTCATTCCCAACTGAACACTGAAGCTTTCTTT. This encodes CASSPHSQLNTEAFF.

The chain combines TRBV20-1 with TRBJ2-2, with 7 bases matching TRBD1. With V trimmed by 6 bases and J by 5 bases, 6 bases remained unmatched. From germline, CDR1 is DFQATT and CDR2 SNEGSKA (reference sequence). There are 13 residues in the CDR3. CDR3 amino acids: CSAGTARTGELFF. DNA for the CDR3: TGCAGTGCCGGGACAGCTCGGACCGGGGAGCTGTTTTTT.